This TCR beta chain was found in a study of T cell responses to AZD1222 COVID-19 vaccine. Germline CDR1 is MNHEY and CDR2 is SVGAGI. The CDR3 is 14 amino acids. With 7 bases removed from V and 1 base from J, the gap between germline ends came to 13 bases. Method: immunoSEQ multiplex PCR; TCRdb's copy keeps in-frame clones and lacks some. Of approximately 100,000 clones in the sample, 87% are singletons; the top ten hold 10%. On this clone itself: Its specificity is not known.

Findings and limits, study-wide: Among AZD1222 vaccinees, only six were seropositive at baseline. Samples come after the peak T cell response, not at day 14. There were mostly white British donors and more females than males, and clonal diversity was possibly underestimated.

Second-dose intervals of approximately 4 or approximately 12 weeks were pooled. This receptor was obtained from an adult who received the AZD1222 COVID-19 vaccine. The chain is built from TRBV6-5 and TRBJ1-2; D not certain. Sequencing used peripheral blood, obtained 28 days after the second AZD1222 dose. CDR3 DNA: TGTGCCAGCACACTAGGGCAGTTTAACTATGGCTACACCTTC. This codes for CASTLGQFNYGYTF.